The present TCR beta chain was sequenced within a study of shared clonotypes between healthy human individuals. CDR3 length: 12 amino acids. The V end lost 5 bases, the J end lost 7 bases, and 11 bases lay between the germline ends. Germline CDR1 reads MNHEY; CDR2 reads SVGAGI. Some clones are missing from TCRdb's copy, which holds only in-frame ones; the method was immunoSEQ multiplex PCR. Of fewer than 1.8 million clones in the sample, less than 99% were seen once. This sequence was found in a man aged 25 to 40 in good health. The chain couples TRBV6-5 to TRBJ2-5; no reliable D call. Source material: naive CD4+ T cells sorted from blood. Subset noted: CD45RA+ positively selected. The DNA of the CDR3 is TGTGCCAGCAGTGCCGCCCGTGGGACCCAGTACTTC. Its protein product is CASSAARGTQYF.